These 2 T cell receptor beta chains were sequenced from one sample in a study of human T cells and chemical hapten exposure. Time point of the sample: healthy volunteer bleed at 6 weeks. It was unfractionated whole blood from which total RNA was extracted. One entry per CDR3 protein, called by TCRdb with MiXCR from the RACE reads. The repertoire consists of fewer than 40,000 distinct CDR3 sequences, with roughly 5% occurring once and the leading ten covering roughly 13%. The sequencing input was whole blood. These receptors all come from a human donor in good health. Some clones in this sample may be carry-over from other donors' samples.

This clonotype was detected ten times or more. The chain uses TRBV6-5 and TRBJ2-7, with 8 bases that match TRBD2. Germline assignment: CDR1 MNHEY and CDR2 SVGAGI. V shed 3 bases, J shed 7 bases, and the junction held 8 bases outside the gene matches. The CDR3 has 14 amino acids. The CDR3 spells CASSYSGGAGEQYF. CDR3 in DNA: TGTGCCAGCAGTTATTCCGGGGGGGCCGGTGAGCAGTACTTC.

There are a few counts of this clonotype. The V and J genes are TRBV10-3 and TRBJ2-3; 8 bases align to TRBD1. V dropped 11 bases and J dropped 1; count of bases not matched to a gene: 5. Germline V gene data show CDR1 as ENHRY and CDR2 as SYGVKD. The CDR3 runs 13 residues. CDR3 protein: CAARDRRTDTQYF. CDR3 coding DNA: TGTGCCGCCCGGGACAGGCGCACAGATACGCAGTATTTT.